A selection of T cell receptor beta chains follows, all from one sample in a study of human T cells and chemical hapten exposure. TCRdb re-analysed the RACE reads in MiXCR, keeping a single row per CDR3 protein. This table holds approximately 350,000 distinct CDR3 sequences, roughly 6.9% found once. The input for sequencing was whole blood, taken in connection with sensitization to the hapten diphenylcyclopropenone (DPC). The receptors shown here come from a woman aged 18-29 years with alopecia areata. Some clones in this sample may be carry-over from other donors' samples. CDR3s include the opening cysteine and the closing phenylalanine or tryptophan. The D gene is left open where the match is weak.

V | D | CDR3
TRBV6-5 | TRBD1 | CASSYSDRALYYGYTF
TRBV7-9 | - | CASSFDPRTEAFF
TRBV29-1 | - | CSVVWGQDTQYF
TRBV7-3 | - | CASSKEVTNEQFF
TRBV7-8 | TRBD1 | CASSDLDRGSYNSPLHF
TRBV7-8 | - | CASSLVGAHNEQFF
TRBV29-1 | - | CSVVPGSTEAFF
TRBV12-3/TRBV12-4 | - | CASSLNRIPDTQYF
TRBV10-3 | - | CAISEGQTYGYTF
TRBV27 | - | CASSPTGSGELFF
TRBV18 | - | CASSPTSQAKPFYGYTF
TRBV14 | - | CASSQGSIGGANVLTF
TRBV18 | - | CASSPTGHSSTDTQYF
TRBV6-5 | - | CASRTASSGANVLTF
TRBV19 | TRBD1 | CASSNRDRGLDEQFF
TRBV6-6 | - | CASEEGQETQYF
TRBV14 | - | CASSPNRGGTEAFF
TRBV9 | - | CASSVGTVSYEQYF
TRBV6-6 | - | CASSYPQSGANTEAFF
TRBV28 | - | CASSFPDLQETQYF
TRBV4-3 | - | CASSQDNGQGNTIYF
TRBV28 | - | CASSSLRTQYF
TRBV13 | - | CASSYGGPMGAFF
TRBV6-1 | - | CASIPRLGNTGELFF
TRBV7-3 | - | CASSFGDQLITMNTEAFF
TRBV5-1 | TRBD2 | CASSTSGGTQETQYF
TRBV6-6 | TRBD1 | CASSYKGLTDRGYYEQYF
TRBV6-5 | TRBD1 | CASSPGTGDDEQFF
TRBV20-1 | - | CSAFGTRFQETQYF
TRBV13 | - | CASSKRNQPQHF
TRBV6-5 | TRBD1 | CASSYSDRVISPLHF
TRBV5-1 | - | CASSDNDVPDTQYF
TRBV29-1 | - | CSANTPSELFF
TRBV5-6 | - | CASSLYPDRQETQYF
TRBV7-2 | - | CASSPREAGHYGYTF
TRBV7-9 | - | CASSPMDKGYGYTF
TRBV20-1 | - | CSARGITSLDTQYF
TRBV28 | - | CASSFGRAQGYNSPLHF
TRBV4-1 | - | CASSQVGGFLTYEQYF
TRBV5-5 | - | CASSLFQGAKNIQYF
TRBV28 | TRBD2 | CASTPPRLAGGQETQYF
TRBV7-9 | - | CASSFPGPSGTQYF
TRBV3-1 | - | CASSQDYGYTF
TRBV4-2 | TRBD1 | CASSQAGQRGTEAFF
TRBV12-3/TRBV12-4 | - | CASSPLGTGELFF